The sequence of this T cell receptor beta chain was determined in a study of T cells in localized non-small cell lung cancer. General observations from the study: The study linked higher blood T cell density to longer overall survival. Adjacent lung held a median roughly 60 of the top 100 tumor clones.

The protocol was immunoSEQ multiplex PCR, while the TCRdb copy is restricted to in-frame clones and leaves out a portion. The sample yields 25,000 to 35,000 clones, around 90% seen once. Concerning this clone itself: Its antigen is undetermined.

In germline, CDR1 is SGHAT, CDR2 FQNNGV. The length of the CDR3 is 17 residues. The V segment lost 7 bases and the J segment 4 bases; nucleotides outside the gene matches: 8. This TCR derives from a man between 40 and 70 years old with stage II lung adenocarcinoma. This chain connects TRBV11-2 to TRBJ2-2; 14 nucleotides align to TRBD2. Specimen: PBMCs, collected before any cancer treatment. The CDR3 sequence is CASTLGLAGEVTGELFF. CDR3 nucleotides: TGTGCCAGCACCCTGGGACTAGCGGGAGAGGTCACCGGGGAGCTGTTTTTT.